This TCR beta chain comes out of a study of T cells after yellow fever vaccination. Study background: It was SMART-Seq v4 Ultra Low Input that prepared the fractions with low cell numbers.

In this sample, this clonotype turned up a few times. In TCRdb, the 5' RACE reads were re-called with MiXCR into one record per CDR3 protein. The sample has 250,000 to 300,000 distinct CDR3 sequences, approximately 10% seen once. The origin of this receptor is a man younger than 30 who received the YFV17D yellow fever vaccine. The source was CD4+ T cells sorted from PBMCs, collected 5 days after the yellow fever booster vaccination.

The chain's CDR3 is CASTTENTDTQYF. CDR3 DNA: TGTGCCAGCACCACCGAAAACACAGATACGCAGTATTTT. The rearrangement joins TRBV25-1 to TRBJ2-3; unclear D gene. V was pared by 7 bases and J by 2 bases, with 10 bases between. The CDR3 totals 13 residues. Germline values: CDR1 MGHDK, CDR2 SYGVNS.